This T cell receptor beta chain was sequenced in a study of T cell repertoires in cytomegalovirus infection. Study in general: CMV epitopes used comprised recently identified HLA-C-restricted ones and well-studied HLA-B-restricted ones. Carrying CMV and the relevant HLA type showed in public TCR beta signatures. Study-level findings and limits: Carriage of CMV together with the relevant HLA was identifiable through cumulative public TCR beta family frequency. Ex vivo responses were dominated by HLA-C-restricted CMV-specific TCR beta clonotypes.

Notes on this clonotype: Its target is not known.

TCRdb independently ran MiXCR on the reads; one entry per CDR3 protein. Here the sample spans approximately 770,000 distinct CDR3 sequences, about 27% being singletons. CDR3 length equals 15 residues. The germline CDR1 and CDR2 sequences are LNHDA and SQIVND (reference sequence). Unmatched junction bases numbered 12, after V lost 5 bases and J lost 8 bases. Here the sequenced sample was cultured CD8+ T cells from PBMCs, taken from culture after CMV antigen stimulation. This chain uses TRBV19 with TRBJ1-3, with TRBD1 matching over 7 bases. This clonotype originated in a human donor in good health (CMV status not recorded). Some clones in this sample may be carry-over from other donors' samples. The CDR3 sequence: CASSWTGGDGHTIYF. DNA of the CDR3: TGTGCCAGTAGTTGGACAGGCGGAGACGGTCACACCATATATTTT.